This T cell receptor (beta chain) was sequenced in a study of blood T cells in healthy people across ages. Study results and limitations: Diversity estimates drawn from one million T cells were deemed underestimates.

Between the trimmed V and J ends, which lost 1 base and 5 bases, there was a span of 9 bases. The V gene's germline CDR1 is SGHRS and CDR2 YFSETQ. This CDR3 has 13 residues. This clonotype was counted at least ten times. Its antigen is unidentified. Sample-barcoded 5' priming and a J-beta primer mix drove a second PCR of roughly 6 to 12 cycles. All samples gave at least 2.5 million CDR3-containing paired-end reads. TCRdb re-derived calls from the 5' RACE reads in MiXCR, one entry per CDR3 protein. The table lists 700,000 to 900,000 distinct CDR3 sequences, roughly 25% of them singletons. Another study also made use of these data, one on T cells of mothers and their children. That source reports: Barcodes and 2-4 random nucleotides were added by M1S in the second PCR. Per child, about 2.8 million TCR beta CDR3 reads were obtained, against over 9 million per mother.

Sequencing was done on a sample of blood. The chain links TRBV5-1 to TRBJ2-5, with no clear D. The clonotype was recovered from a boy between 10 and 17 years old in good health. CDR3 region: CASSLTGMETQYF. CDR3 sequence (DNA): TGCGCCAGCAGCTTGACGGGTATGGAGACCCAGTACTTC.